This TCR beta chain was obtained from a study of identical twins. In germline, CDR1 is MNHEY, CDR2 SMNVEV (reference sequence). The CDR3 is 13 amino acids. Trimming pared 3 bases from V and 2 bases from J, leaving 6 bases between. cDNA carried unique molecular identifiers, and a universal primer site was added by template switching. TCRdb used MiXCR to reprocess the 5' RACE reads, holding one entry per CDR3 protein. Altogether hundreds of thousands of distinct CDR3 sequences are present, 7% being singletons, with the ten largest covering roughly 3.9%. This clonotype was seen a few times. The sample also formed part of further work on yellow fever vaccine responses in identical twins.

This clonotype was obtained from a woman aged 18-30 years in good health. The sample was memory (CD45RO+) T cells sorted from blood. The chain combines TRBV27 with TRBJ2-3; D unresolved. CDR3 sequence: CASSFVSTDTQYF. In DNA form, the CDR3 reads TGTGCCAGCAGTTTTGTTTCCACAGATACGCAGTATTTT.